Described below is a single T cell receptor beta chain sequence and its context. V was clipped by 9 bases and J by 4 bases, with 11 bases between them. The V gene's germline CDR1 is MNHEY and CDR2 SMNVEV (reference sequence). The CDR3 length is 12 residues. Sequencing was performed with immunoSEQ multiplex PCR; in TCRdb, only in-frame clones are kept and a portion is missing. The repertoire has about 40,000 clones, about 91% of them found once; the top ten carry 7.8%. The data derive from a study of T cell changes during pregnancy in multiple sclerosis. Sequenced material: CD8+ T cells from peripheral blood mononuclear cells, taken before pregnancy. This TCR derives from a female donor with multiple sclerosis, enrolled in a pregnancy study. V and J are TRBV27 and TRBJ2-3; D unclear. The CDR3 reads CASTDKSDTQYF. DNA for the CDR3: TGTGCCAGTACCGACAAGTCAGATACGCAGTATTTT.